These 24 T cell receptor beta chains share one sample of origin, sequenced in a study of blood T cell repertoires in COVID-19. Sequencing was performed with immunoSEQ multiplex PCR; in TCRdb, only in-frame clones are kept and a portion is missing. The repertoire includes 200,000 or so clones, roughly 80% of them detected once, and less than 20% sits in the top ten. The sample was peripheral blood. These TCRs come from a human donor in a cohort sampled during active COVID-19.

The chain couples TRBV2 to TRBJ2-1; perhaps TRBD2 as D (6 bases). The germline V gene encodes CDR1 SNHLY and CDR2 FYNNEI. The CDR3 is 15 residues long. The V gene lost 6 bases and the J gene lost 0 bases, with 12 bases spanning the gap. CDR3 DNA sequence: TGTGCCAGCAGGCAGCGGGTAAGCTCCTACAATGAGCAGTTCTTC. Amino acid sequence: CASRQRVSSYNEQFF.

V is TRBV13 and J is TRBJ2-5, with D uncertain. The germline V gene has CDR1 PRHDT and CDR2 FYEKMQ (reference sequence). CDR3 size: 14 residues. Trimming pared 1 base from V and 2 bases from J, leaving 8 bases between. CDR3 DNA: TGTGCCAGCAGCTTAGACGTCAGACAAGAGACCCAGTACTTC. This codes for CASSLDVRQETQYF.

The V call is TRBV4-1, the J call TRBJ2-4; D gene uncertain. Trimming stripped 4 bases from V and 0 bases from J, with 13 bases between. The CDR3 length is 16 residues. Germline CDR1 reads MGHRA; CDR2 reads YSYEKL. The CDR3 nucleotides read TGCGCCAGCAGCCCAATCCCCAGATTAGCCAAAAACATTCAGTACTTC. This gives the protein CASSPIPRLAKNIQYF.

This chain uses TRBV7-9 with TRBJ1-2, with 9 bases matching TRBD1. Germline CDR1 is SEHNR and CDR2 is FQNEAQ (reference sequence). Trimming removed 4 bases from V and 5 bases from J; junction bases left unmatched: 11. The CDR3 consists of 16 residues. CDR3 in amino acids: CASSSDRGNLPYGYTF. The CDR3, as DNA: TGTGCCAGCAGCTCGGACAGGGGCAACCTACCGTATGGCTACACCTTC.

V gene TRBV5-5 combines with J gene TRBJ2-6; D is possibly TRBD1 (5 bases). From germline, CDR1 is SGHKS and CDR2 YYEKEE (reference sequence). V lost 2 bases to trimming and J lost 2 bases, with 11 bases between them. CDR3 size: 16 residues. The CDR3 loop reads CASSFVQGTGANVLTF. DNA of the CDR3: TGTGCCAGCAGCTTTGTCCAGGGAACTGGGGCCAACGTCCTGACTTTC.

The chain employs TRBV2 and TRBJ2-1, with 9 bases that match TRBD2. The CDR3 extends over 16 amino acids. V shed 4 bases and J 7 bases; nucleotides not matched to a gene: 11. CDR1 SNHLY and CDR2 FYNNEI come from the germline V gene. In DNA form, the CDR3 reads TGTGCCAGCAGTGTCCCCCGGACTAGCGATTGGAATGAGCAGTTCTTC. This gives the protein CASSVPRTSDWNEQFF. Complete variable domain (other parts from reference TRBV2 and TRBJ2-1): EPEVTQTPSHQVTQMGQEVILRCVPISNHLYFYWYRQILGQKVEFLVSFYNNEISEKSEIFDDQFSVERPDGSNFTLKIRSTKLEDSAMYFCASSVPRTSDWNEQFFGPGTRLTVL.

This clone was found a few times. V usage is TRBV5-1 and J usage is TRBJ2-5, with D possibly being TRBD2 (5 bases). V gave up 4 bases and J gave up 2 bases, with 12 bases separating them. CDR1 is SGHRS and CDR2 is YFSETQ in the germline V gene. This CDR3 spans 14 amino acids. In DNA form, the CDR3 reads TGCGCCAGCAGCCGTAACGGGATTCAAGAGACCCAGTACTTC. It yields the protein CASSRNGIQETQYF.

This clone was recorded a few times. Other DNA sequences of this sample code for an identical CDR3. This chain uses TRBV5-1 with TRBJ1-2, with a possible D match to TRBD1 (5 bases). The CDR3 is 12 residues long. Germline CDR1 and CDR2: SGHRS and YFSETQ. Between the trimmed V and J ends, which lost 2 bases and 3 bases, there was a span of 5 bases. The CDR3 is CASSLGDYGYTF. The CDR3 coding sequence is TGCGCCAGCAGCTTAGGGGACTATGGCTACACCTTC.

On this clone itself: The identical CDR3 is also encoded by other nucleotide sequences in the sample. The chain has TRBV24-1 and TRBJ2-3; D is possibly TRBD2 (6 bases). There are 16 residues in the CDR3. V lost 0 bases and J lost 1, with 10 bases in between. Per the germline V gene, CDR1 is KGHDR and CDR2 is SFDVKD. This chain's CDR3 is CATSDLSRGGTDTQYF. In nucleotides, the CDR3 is TGTGCCACCAGTGATTTGTCGCGGGGTGGCACAGATACGCAGTATTTT.

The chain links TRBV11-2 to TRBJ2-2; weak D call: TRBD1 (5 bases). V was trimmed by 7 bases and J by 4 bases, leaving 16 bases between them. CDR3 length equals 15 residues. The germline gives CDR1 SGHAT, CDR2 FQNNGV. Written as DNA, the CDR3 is TGTGCCAGCACCAAAAAAGGGGTCCGCACCGGGGAGCTGTTTTTT. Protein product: CASTKKGVRTGELFF. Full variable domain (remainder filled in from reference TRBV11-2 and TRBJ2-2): EAGVAQSPRYKIIEKRQSVAFWCNPISGHATLYWYQQILGQGPKLLIQFQNNGVVDDSQLPKDRFSAERLKGVDSTLKIQPAKLEDSAVYLCASTKKGVRTGELFFGEGSRLTVL.

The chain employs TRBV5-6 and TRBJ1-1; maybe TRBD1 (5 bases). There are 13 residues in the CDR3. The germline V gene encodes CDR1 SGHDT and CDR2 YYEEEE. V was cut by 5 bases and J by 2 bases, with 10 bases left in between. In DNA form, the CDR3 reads TGTGCCAGCAGAAATACAGGTAACACTGAAGCTTTCTTT. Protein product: CASRNTGNTEAFF.

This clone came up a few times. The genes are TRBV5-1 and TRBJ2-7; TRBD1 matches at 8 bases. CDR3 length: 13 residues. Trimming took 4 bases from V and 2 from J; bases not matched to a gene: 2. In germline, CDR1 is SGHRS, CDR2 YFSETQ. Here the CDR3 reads CASSLDRAYEQYF. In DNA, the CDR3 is TGCGCCAGCAGCCTGGACAGGGCCTACGAGCAGTACTTC.

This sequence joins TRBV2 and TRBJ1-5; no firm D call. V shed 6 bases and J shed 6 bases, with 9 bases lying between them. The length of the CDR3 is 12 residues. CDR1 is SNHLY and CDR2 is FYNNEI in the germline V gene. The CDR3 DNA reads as TGTGCCAGCAGGGTGGAGAGTCAGCCCCAGCATTTT. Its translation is CASRVESQPQHF.

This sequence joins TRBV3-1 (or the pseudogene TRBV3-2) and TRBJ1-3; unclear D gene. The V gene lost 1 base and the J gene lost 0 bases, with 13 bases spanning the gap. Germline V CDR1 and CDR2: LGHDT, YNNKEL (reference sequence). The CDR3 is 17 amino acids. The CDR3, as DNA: TGTGCCAGCAGCCAAGGAGAGTCGTGGAGCTCTGGAAACACCATATATTTT. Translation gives CASSQGESWSSGNTIYF.

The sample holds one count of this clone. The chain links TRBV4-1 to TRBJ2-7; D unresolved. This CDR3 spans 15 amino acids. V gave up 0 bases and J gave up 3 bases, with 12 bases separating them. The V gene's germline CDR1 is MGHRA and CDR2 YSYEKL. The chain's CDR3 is CASSQDTNSFYEQYF. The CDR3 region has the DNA TGCGCCAGCAGCCAAGATACCAACAGCTTCTACGAGCAGTACTTC.

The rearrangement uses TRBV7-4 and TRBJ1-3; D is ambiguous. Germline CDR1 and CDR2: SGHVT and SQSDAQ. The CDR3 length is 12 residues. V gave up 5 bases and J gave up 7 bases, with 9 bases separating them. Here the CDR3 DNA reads TGTGCCAGCAGCCCGCCGGGGAACACCATATATTTT. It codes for CASSPPGNTIYF.

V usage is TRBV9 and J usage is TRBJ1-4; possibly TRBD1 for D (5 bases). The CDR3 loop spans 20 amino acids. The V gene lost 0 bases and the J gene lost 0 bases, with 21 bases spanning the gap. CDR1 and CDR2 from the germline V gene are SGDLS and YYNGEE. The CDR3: CASSVGFSGPGGTTNEKLFF. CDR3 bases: TGTGCCAGCAGCGTAGGTTTTTCCGGTCCGGGGGGGACAACTAATGAAAAACTGTTTTTT.

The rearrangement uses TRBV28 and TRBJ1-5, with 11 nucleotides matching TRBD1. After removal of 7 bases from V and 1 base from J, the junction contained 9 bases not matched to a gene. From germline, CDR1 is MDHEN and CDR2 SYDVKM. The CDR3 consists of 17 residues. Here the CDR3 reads CASIVGQGAWSNQPQHF. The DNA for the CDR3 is TGTGCCAGCATCGTAGGACAGGGGGCATGGAGCAATCAGCCCCAGCATTTT.

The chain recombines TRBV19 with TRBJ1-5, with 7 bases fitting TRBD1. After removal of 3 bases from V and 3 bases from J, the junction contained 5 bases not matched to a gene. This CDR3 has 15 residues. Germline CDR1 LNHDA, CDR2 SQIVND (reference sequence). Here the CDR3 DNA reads TGTGCCAGTAGTATCACCGGGACAGTCAATCAGCCCCAGCATTTT. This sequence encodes CASSITGTVNQPQHF. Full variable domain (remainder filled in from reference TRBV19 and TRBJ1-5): DGGITQSPKYLFRKEGQNVTLSCEQNLNHDAMYWYRQDPGQGLRLIYYSQIVNDFQKGDIAEGYSVSREKKESFPLTVTSAQKNPTAFYLCASSITGTVNQPQHFGDGTRLSIL.

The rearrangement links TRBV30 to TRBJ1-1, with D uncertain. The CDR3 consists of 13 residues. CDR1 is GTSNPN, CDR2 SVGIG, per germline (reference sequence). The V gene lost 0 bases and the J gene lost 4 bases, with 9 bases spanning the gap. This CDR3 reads CAWSVLGRTEAFF. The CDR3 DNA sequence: TGTGCCTGGAGTGTACTAGGCCGCACTGAAGCTTTCTTT. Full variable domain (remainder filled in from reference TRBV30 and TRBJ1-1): SQTIHQWPATLVQPVGSPLSLECTVEGTSNPNLYWYRQAAGRGLQLLFYSVGIGQISSEVPQNLSASRPQDRQFILSSKKLLLSDSGFYLCAWSVLGRTEAFFGQGTRLTVV.

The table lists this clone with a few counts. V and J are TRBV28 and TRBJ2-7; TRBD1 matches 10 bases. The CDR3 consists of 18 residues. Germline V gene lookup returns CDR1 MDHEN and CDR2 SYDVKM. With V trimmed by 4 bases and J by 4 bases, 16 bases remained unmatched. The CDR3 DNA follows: TGTGCCAGCAGTTCTAGACGTAAAGGACAGGGGGGTCGGTACGAGCAGTACTTC. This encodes CASSSRRKGQGGRYEQYF. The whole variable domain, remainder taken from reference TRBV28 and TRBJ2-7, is DVKVTQSSRYLVKRTGEKVFLECVQDMDHENMFWYRQDPGLGLRLIYFSYDVKMKEKGDIPEGYSVSREKKERFSLILESASTNQTSMYLCASSSRRKGQGGRYEQYFGPGTRLTVT.

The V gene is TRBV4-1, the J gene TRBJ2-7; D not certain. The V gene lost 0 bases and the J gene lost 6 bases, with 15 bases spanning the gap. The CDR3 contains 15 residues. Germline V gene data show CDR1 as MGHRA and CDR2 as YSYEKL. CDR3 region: CASSQDLRLTGEQYF. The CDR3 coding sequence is TGCGCCAGCAGCCAAGATTTGCGTCTTACGGGCGAGCAGTACTTC.

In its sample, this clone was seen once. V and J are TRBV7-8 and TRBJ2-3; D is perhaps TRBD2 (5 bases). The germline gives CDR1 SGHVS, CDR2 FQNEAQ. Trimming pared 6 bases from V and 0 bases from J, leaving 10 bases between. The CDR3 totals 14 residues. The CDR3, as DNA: TGTGCCAGCAGTCAGACTACTAGCACAGATACGCAGTATTTT. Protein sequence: CASSQTTSTDTQYF.

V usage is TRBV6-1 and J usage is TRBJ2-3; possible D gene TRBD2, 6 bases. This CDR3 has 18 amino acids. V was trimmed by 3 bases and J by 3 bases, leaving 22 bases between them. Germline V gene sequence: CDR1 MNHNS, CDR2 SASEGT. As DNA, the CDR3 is TGTGCCAGCAGTGACCAACTGGGGCTAGCGTGGGGGACAGATACGCAGTATTTT. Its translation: CASSDQLGLAWGTDTQYF.